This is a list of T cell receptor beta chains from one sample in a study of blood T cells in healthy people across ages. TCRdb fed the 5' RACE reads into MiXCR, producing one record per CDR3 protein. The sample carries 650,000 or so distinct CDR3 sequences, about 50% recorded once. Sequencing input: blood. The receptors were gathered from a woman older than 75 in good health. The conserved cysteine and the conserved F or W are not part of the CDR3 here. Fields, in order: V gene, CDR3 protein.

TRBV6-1 AISLFGTNEKLF
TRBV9 ASSVEPRGEQY
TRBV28 ASSPGPMTSGRHNEQF
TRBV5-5 ASSLVFQVHSYEQY
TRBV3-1 ASSQGGGVDTGELF
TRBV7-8 ASRSIGRGTNTGELF
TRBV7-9 ASSPQGGEKLF
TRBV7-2 ASSFDGRGGYT
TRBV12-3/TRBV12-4 ASREDRQNIQY
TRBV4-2 ASSQDGGRDTGELF
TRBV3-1 ASSQVRNEQF
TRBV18 ASSPPRIAGVNNIQY
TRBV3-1 ASSQGTSRYNEQY
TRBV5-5 ASSGVAGVNEQF
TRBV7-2 ASLRDRGYEQY
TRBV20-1 SLIRGTQETQY
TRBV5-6 ASTPSAGDGYT
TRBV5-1 ASSSGTPQETQY
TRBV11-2 ASSKWWARDTGELF
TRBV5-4 ASSVPSEETQY
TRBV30 AWSHGTGRTEAF
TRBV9 ASSVEGATYNEQF
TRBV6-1 ASGSEKSSYNEQF
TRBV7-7 ASSFRGGTF
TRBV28 ACSLWGRSSDEQF
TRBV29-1 SVRQGQEAQY